This TCR beta chain was profiled in a study of blood T cell repertoires in COVID-19 (dated by TCRdb to the early 2020s). For context, the study as a whole: Collaborator samples came from the United States, Italy and Spain and covered acute and convalescent phases of COVID-19. The prospective study material was composed of cDNA or gDNA derived from T cells, B-cell-depleted T cells, or PBMCs. Deeply sampled blood TCRbeta repertoires from subjects exposed to, actively infected with, or recovered from COVID-19 were included in the dataset. The repertoires were made available in a free public database intended to serve as a resource for research on the immune response to SARS-CoV-2. The samples were drawn from the first 160 participants of the ongoing ImmuneRACE study and from 950 to 1,500 subjects provided by 6 global collaborators. The sample metadata nearly always contained a de-identified subject ID, COVID-19 status, age in years and sex. Where HLA class I and class II types were available, the types were taken from metadata supplied by the sample provider, not from assay-based typing. Overall study results and their limits: Clinical and demographic metadata were provided uncurated, with the amount varying by source and participant.

TCRbeta CDR3 regions were amplified from genomic DNA using the immunoSEQ Assay, a bias-controlled multiplex PCR. The study's processing was this. Within the assay, amplification of reference gene primers was used to estimate how many nucleated cells each sample contained. Sequence reads were collapsed and filtered to measure the absolute abundance of every unique TCRbeta CDR3 rearrangement. For each sample, productive Simpson clonality was calculated by taking the square root of Simpson's diversity index across productive rearrangements. TCRdb re-hosts the immuneACCESS table, in-frame sequences only. Its copies lack some clones; in the studies checked, an unresolved V gene accounts for under half of them, and the cause for the rest is not known. The V and J calls and clone size are taken from that table; D and trimming were inferred from the DNA. Within this sample are 290,000 or so clones, with more than 80% of them counted one time only. The ten largest clones take up 0.95% to 1.3% of the sample.

In the prospective study, participants were roughly 18 to 100 years old, resided in about 25 geographic areas of the United States, and were enrolled through a virtual design. To assign participants to cohorts, the prospective study relied on clinical history that participants themselves reported in a screening survey and a study questionnaire. ImmuneRACE Cohort 3 recovered participants were defined by two consecutive negative NP/OP PCR tests, healthcare professional clearance, or symptom resolution. In the prospective study, whole blood, serum and a nasopharyngeal or oropharyngeal swab were collected from each participant by mobile phlebotomists. Additional blood draws and questionnaires over an approximately two-month period could optionally be provided by prospective study participants. Before DNA extraction, blood samples from the prospective study were shipped at room temperature or frozen.

About this clone: Its antigen is currently not known. No base quality values were provided; no much bigger clone lies one nucleotide off.

The TCR originated in a woman in her 30s who had recovered from COVID-19. Material: PBMCs or T cells enriched from blood (not recorded which).

In nucleotides, the sequence is TGTGCCAGCAGCTACCGGGGGGGCGGGAGCTTTACCTACGAGCAGTACTTC. This encodes CASSYRGGGSFTYEQYF. Rearrangement joined TRBV11-2 to TRBJ2-7; a stretch of 8 junction bases matches TRBD2. According to the germline V gene, CDR1 reads SGHAT and CDR2 reads FQNNGV. The CDR3 goes from the cysteine to the phenylalanine over 17 residues. The read is trimmed to its CDR3 DNA, 51 bases read in frame from base 1. Clipping removes 4 bases from V and 2 bases from J, with 13 as the unmatched junction base count.